Sequencing of this T cell receptor beta chain was carried out in a study of OX40 agonist ivuxolimab in advanced cancers. The overall study: Patients treated during dose escalation were battling hepatocellular carcinoma, melanoma, renal cell or head and neck cancer. Antecedent anti-PD-1, anti-PD-L1 or anti-CTLA-4 therapy was permissible, with roughly 40% having received some. Study-wide results and limits: In the 0.1-3.0 mg/kg groups, partial responders showed among the lowest expansion.

Produced via immunoSEQ multiplex PCR; TCRdb's table is partial and in-frame only. The sample has some 62,000 clones; roughly four fifths are singletons. Only one count was recorded for this clone. The antigen remains undetermined. The clonotype comes from an adult with an advanced solid tumor such as melanoma, head and neck, liver or kidney cancer. This specimen consisted of CD4+ or CD8+ T cells sorted from blood, obtained in a trial of the OX40 agonist ivuxolimab.

CDR3 nucleotides: TGTGCCAGCAGCCGGCGACAGGGGGCTTCCTACGAGCAGTACTTC. The encoded protein is CASSRRQGASYEQYF. This chain connects TRBV7-2 to TRBJ2-7; the match to TRBD1 covers 10 bases. Trimming at V came to 5 bases and at J to 1 base, leaving 5 bases not matched to a gene. The CDR3 totals 15 residues. Germline CDR1 and CDR2: SGHTA and FQGNSA. Filled out from reference TRBV7-2 and TRBJ2-7, the complete variable domain reads GAGVSQSPSNKVTEKGKDVELRCDPISGHTALYWYRQSLGQGLEFLIYFQGNSAPDKSGLPSDRFSAERTGGSVSTLTIQRTQQEDSAVYLCASSRRQGASYEQYFGPGTRLTVT.